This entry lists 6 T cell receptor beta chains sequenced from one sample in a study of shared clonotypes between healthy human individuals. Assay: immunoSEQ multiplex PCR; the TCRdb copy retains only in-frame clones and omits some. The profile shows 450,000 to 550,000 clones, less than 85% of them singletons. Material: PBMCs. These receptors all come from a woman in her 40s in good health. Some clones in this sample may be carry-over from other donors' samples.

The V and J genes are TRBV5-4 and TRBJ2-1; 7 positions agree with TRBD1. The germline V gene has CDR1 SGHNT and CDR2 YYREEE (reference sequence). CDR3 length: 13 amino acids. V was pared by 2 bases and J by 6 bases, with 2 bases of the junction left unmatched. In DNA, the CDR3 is TGTGCCAGCAGCTTATCAGGGGGCAATGAGCAGTTCTTC. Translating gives CASSLSGGNEQFF.

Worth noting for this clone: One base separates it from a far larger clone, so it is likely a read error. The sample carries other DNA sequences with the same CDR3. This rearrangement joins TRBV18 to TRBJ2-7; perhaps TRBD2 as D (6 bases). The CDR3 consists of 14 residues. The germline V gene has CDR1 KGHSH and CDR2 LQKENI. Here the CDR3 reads CASSPPRDDREQYF. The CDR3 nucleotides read TGTGCCAGCTCACCTCCTCGGGACGATCGGGAGCAGTACTTT.

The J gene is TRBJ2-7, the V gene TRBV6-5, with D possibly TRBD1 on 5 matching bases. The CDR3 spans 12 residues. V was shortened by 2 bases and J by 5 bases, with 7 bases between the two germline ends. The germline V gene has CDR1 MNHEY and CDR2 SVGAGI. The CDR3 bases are TGTGCCAGCAGTTACGACAGACACGAGCAGTACTTC. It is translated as CASSYDRHEQYF.

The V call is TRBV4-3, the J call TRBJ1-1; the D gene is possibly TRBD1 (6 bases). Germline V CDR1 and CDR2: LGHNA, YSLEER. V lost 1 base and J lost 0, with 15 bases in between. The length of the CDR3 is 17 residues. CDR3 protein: CASSQGSGDWVNTEAFF. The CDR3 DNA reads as TGCGCCAGCAGCCAAGGTTCAGGGGATTGGGTGAACACTGAAGCTTTCTTT.

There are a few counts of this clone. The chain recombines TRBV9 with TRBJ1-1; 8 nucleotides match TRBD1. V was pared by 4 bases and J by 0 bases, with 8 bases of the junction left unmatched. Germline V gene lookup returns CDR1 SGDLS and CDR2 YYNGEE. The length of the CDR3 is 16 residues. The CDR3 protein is CASSPQGAAMNTEAFF. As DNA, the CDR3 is TGTGCCAGCAGCCCCCAGGGGGCCGCTATGAACACTGAAGCTTTCTTT.

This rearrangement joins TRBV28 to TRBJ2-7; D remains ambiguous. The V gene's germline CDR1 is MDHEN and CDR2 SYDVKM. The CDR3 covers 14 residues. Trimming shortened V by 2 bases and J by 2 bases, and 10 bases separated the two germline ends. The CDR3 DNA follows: TGTGCCAGCAGTTTAAGAGTGCTACCCTACGAGCAGTACTTC. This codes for CASSLRVLPYEQYF.